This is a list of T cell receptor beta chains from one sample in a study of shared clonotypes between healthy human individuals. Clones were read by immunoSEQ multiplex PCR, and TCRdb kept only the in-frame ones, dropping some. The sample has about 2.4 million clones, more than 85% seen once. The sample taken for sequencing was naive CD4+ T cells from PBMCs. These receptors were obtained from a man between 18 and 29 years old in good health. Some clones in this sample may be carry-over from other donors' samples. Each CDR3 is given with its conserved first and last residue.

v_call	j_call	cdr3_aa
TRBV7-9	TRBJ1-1	CASSSPGMNTEAFF
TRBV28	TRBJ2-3	CASSLGGGAGAVDTQYF
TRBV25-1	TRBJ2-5	CASSEPTLAGAETQYF
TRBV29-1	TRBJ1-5	CSVGTGHNQPQHF
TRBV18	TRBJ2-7	CASSPRGGGSSYEQYF
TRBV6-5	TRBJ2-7	CASRSTSGRDEQYF
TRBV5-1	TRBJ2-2	CASSWTATGELFF
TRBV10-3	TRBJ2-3	CAISAWTDSRTDTQYF
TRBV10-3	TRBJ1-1	CAISTTQGATEAFF
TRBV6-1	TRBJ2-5	CASSGSGSHETQYF
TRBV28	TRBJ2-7	CASSLGTSGRWVYEQYF
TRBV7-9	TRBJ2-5	CASSSDRRQETQYF
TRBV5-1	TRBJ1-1	CASSLSPQYGEAFF
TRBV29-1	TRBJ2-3	CSVEQGGTDTQYF
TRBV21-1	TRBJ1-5	CASSPSGRGRRGDF
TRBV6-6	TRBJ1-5	CASSYQTGGGQPQHF
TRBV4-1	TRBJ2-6	CASSQVSGSGSAGANVLTF
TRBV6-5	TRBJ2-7	CASSSGIATLSYEQYF
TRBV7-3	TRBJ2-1	CASSGESNEWQFF
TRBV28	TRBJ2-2	CASRLTGSTGELFF
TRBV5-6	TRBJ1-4	CASSPGKLFF
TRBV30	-	CAWAPSAGQGASYEQYF
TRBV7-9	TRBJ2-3	CASSDTTDTQYF
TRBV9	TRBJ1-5	CASSLDNKQPQHF
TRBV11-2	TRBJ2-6	CASSLTGSSGANVLTF
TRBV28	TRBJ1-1	CASVGINTEAFF
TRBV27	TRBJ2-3	CASSLSGQLTDTQYF
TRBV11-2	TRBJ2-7	CASSSIRGRTYEQYF
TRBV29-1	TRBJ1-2	CSVASNYGYTF
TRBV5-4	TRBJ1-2	CASSPGDRTNYGYTF
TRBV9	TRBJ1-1	CASSGDLLGPNTEAFF
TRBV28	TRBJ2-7	CASSQTGESYEQYF
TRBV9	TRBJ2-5	CASSLRQGQETQYF
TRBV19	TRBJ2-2	CASSIASPGTGELFF
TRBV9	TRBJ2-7	CASSPGRGSYEQYF
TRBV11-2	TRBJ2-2	CASSHTSGNPGELFF
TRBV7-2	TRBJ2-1	CASSLSGWQGAYNEQFF
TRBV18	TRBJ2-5	CASSPGHVQETQYF
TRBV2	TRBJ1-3	CASRESGNTIYF
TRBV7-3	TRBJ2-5	CASSLQVAETQYF
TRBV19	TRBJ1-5	CASSPQGLPNQPQHF
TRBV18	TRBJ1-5	CASSPRDTRNQPQHF
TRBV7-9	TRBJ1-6	CASSYGTPRPLHF
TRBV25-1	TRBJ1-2	CASSVGTGRGGYTF
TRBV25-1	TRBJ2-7	CASSELTGGRGEQYF
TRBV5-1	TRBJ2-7	CASSLGGTDSYEQYF
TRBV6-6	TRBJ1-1	CASSYGPGGKNTEAFF
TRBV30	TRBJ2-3	CAWGLGGADTQYF
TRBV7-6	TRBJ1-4	CASSPYPATNEKLFF
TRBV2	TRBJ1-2	CASSENTAGYSGYTF
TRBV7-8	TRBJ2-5	CASSRDAAGGGEQYF
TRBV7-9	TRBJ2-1	CASSSGLAGGAEQFF
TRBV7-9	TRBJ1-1	CASSPRGAPNTEAFF
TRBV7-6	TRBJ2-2	CASSPGVGELFF
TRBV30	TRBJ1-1	CASLRQGGTEAFF
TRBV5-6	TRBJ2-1	CASSWLGGNEQFF
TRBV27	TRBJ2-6	CASSLGRLSGANVLTF